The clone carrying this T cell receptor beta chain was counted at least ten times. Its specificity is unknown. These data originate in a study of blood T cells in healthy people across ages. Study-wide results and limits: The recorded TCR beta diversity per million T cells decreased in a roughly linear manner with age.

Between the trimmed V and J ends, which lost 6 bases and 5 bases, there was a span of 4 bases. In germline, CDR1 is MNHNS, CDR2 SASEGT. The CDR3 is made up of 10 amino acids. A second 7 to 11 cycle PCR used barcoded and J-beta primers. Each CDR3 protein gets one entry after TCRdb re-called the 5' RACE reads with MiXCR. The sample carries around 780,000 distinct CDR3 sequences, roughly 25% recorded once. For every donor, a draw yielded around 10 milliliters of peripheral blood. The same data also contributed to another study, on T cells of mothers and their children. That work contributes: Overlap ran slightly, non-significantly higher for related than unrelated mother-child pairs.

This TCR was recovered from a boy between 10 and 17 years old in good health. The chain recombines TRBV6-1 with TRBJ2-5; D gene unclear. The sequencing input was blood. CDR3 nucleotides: TGTGCCAGCAGGGATGAGACCCAGTACTTC. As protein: CASRDETQYF.